This T cell receptor beta chain was recovered during a study of blood T cells in healthy people across ages. Study-level points and caveats: A conclusive naive versus antigen-experienced comparison was prevented by the unsorted PBMCs. Investigators viewed diversity estimates from one million T cells as underestimates, the study reported.

This clonotype was detected many times. Its specificity is not known. Isolation of PBMCs gave at least 6 million cells per sample. The use of a sample-barcoded 5' primer and a J-beta primer mix characterized a second PCR of about 7 to 12 cycles. Each cDNA molecule received a tag from a template-switch adaptor that had 12 random nucleotides. TCRdb reprocessed the 5' RACE reads via MiXCR and lists one record per CDR3 protein. The sample contains 1.5 million to 1.8 million distinct CDR3 sequences, approximately 43% of which appear only once. This CDR3 is 12 amino acids long. V lost 1 base, J lost 4 bases, and 4 bases lay in between.

The V gene is TRBV12-3 or TRBV12-4, the J gene TRBJ1-2; D remains unclear. The TCR comes from a woman younger than 35 in good health. The sample comprised blood. The CDR3 is CASSLEIYGYTF. The CDR3 bases are TGTGCCAGCAGTTTAGAGATCTATGGCTACACCTTC.